This TCR beta chain was obtained from a study of persistence of HIV-infected CD4 T cells. Study details: Blood samples, up to 180 mL, came from multiple time points, except two leukapheresis donors sampled once.

The study's findings and limits: Antigen-responding cells were enriched for degenerate expanded CDR3beta sequences.

Sequencing used immunoSEQ version 4 in survey mode. Genomic DNA was diluted to around 10 ng/uL, up to 1 ug per sample. Some clones are missing from TCRdb's copy, which holds only in-frame ones; the method was immunoSEQ multiplex PCR. The repertoire holds about 20,000 clones, around three fifths seen once, with 1.5% to 2% in the top ten. For this clone: What it recognizes is unknown.

Overlapping HIV-1 Gag 15-mer peptides at approximately 0.96 ug per peptide per mL were used. Sorting of responding CD4+ T cells relied on upregulated CD40 ligand together with CD69. CD8-depleted PBMCs were stimulated 15 to 20 hours with anti-CD28/CD49d costimulation, CD40-blocking antibody and enfuvirtide. V lost 1 base to trimming and J lost 3 bases, with 10 bases between them. Germline CDR1 and CDR2: MNHNS and SASEGT. CDR3 size: 14 residues. This sample comprised CD4+ T cells sorted from PBMCs after approximately 20-hour stimulation, obtained from a patient who received antiretroviral therapy. The receptor comes from an adult woman with HIV who was CMV-seropositive. The V gene is TRBV6-1, the J gene TRBJ2-7; D tentatively fits TRBD1 or TRBD2 (5 bases each). CDR3 region: CASSEGGPNYEQYF. CDR3 sequence (DNA): TGTGCCAGCAGTGAAGGGGGACCGAACTACGAGCAGTACTTC.